What follows are 27 T cell receptor beta chains derived from one specimen sequenced in a study of cytomegalovirus exposure and HLA in healthy donors. The primer mix had 60 Vbeta and 13 Jbeta primers. Only in-frame clones appear in the TCRdb table, and some are missing; sequencing was by immunoSEQ multiplex PCR. The sample carries approximately 160,000 clones, roughly 84% recorded once. Material for sequencing was PBMCs. Receptors originate from a male donor in good health and CMV-seronegative.

The rearrangement links TRBV6-4 to TRBJ1-5; a possible D gene is TRBD1 (6 bases). Germline CDR1 MRHNA, CDR2 SNTAGT. The CDR3 runs to 13 residues. V was shortened by 5 bases and J by 3 bases, with 8 bases between the two germline ends. CDR3: CASSSGDNQPQHF. CDR3 coding DNA: TGTGCCAGCAGTTCAGGGGACAATCAGCCCCAGCATTTT.

The table lists this clone with a few counts. This rearrangement joins TRBV5-6 to TRBJ2-1; 7 nucleotides line up with TRBD1. The CDR3 is 13 amino acids. V dropped 1 base and J dropped 6; count of bases not matched to a gene: 1. Germline V gene lookup returns CDR1 SGHDT and CDR2 YYEEEE. CDR3 coding DNA: TGTGCCAGCAGCTTGTCAGGGGGCAATGAGCAGTTCTTC. Its translation is CASSLSGGNEQFF.

The J gene is TRBJ2-2, the V gene TRBV5-1; 7 bases fit TRBD1. CDR1 and CDR2 from the germline V gene are SGHRS and YFSETQ. V shed 4 bases and J 1 base; nucleotides not matched to a gene: 7. This CDR3 is 16 amino acids long. The chain's CDR3 is CASSHTGAKNTGELFF. The CDR3 DNA reads TGCGCCAGCAGCCACACAGGGGCCAAGAACACCGGGGAGCTGTTTTTT.

The chain has TRBV6-5 and TRBJ1-3, with D perhaps TRBD1 (6 bases). The CDR3 totals 16 residues. V lost 2 bases and J 0 bases, leaving 11 bases between the germline ends. Germline CDR1 is MNHEY and CDR2 is SVGAGI. The CDR3 sequence: CASSYATGNSGNTIYF. CDR3 coding DNA: TGTGCCAGCAGTTACGCGACAGGAAACTCTGGAAACACCATATATTTT.

This clone appeared a single time. The rearrangement links TRBV9 to TRBJ1-5; TRBD1 is a possible D gene (5 bases). The V end was cut by 4 bases, the J end by 6 bases, with 17 bases between. Germline CDR1 SGDLS, CDR2 YYNGEE. The CDR3 totals 15 residues. DNA of the CDR3: TGTGCCAGCAGCCCCGAGGACACCAGAGGTCAGCCCCAGCATTTT. Translation: CASSPEDTRGQPQHF.

This rearrangement joins TRBV29-1 to TRBJ1-1, with TRBD1 matching 10 bases. Trimming at V came to 5 bases and at J to 4 bases, leaving 4 bases not matched to a gene. Germline V gene data show CDR1 as SQVTM and CDR2 as ANQGSEA. The CDR3 is 13 residues long. The CDR3 protein is CSVIRDRGTEAFF. The CDR3 nucleotides are TGCAGCGTTATCCGGGACAGGGGCACTGAAGCTTTCTTT. Full variable domain (missing parts from reference TRBV29-1 and TRBJ1-1): SAVISQKPSRDICQRGTSLTIQCQVDSQVTMMFWYRQQPGQSLTLIATANQGSEATYESGFVIDKFPISRPNLTFSTLTVSNMSPEDSSIYLCSVIRDRGTEAFFGQGTRLTVV.

The rearrangement joins TRBV2 to TRBJ2-2, with D hard to call. Germline V CDR1 and CDR2: SNHLY, FYNNEI. Trimming left V 6 bases short and J 6 bases short, with 11 bases between. The CDR3 extends over 13 amino acids. CDR3 bases: TGTGCCAGCAGGCCCCCTCAGTCCGGGGAGCTGTTTTTT. The encoded protein is CASRPPQSGELFF.

The chain employs TRBV5-1 and TRBJ2-5; D might be TRBD1 or TRBD2, each matching 5 bases. Trimming left V 4 bases short and J 11 bases short, with 24 bases between. Germline loops: CDR1 SGHRS, CDR2 YFSETQ. The length of the CDR3 is 15 residues. This CDR3 reads CASSVGRAPNWEQYF. Here the CDR3 DNA reads TGCGCCAGCAGCGTGGGGCGGGCCCCGAACTGGGAGCAGTACTTC.

The chain is built from TRBV6-5 and TRBJ1-1, with 7 bases matching TRBD1. CDR3 length equals 13 residues. V gave up 3 bases and J gave up 4 bases; unmatched junction bases: 2. CDR1 is MNHEY and CDR2 is SVGAGI in the germline V gene. The CDR3, as DNA: TGTGCCAGCAGTTATCCAGGGGGCACTGAAGCTTTCTTT. It is translated as CASSYPGGTEAFF.

The rearrangement joins TRBV7-8 to TRBJ1-2; weak D call: TRBD1 (6 bases). CDR3 length equals 16 residues. Trimming stripped 0 bases from V and 2 bases from J, with 13 bases between. Germline V lookup: CDR1 SGHVS, CDR2 FQNEAQ. The chain's CDR3 is CASSLAGLDRNYGYTF. The CDR3 DNA sequence: TGTGCCAGCAGCTTAGCGGGCCTGGACAGAAACTATGGCTACACCTTC.

The V call is TRBV19, the J call TRBJ2-7; 10 bases line up with TRBD2. V was clipped by 5 bases and J by 9 bases; unmatched bases: 10. The CDR3 contains 14 residues. Per germline, CDR1 LNHDA and CDR2 SQIVND (reference sequence). The CDR3 sequence: CASSRRTSGSGQYF. DNA for the CDR3: TGTGCCAGTAGTCGTCGGACTAGCGGCTCGGGGCAGTACTTC.

This clone has just a few counts. V and J are TRBV7-2 and TRBJ2-1, with D uncertain. V was clipped by 6 bases and J by 0 bases, with 9 bases between them. CDR1 is SGHTA, CDR2 FQGNSA, per germline. The CDR3 has 14 amino acids. The CDR3 DNA reads TGTGCCAGCAGTTTATCGAGCTCCTACAATGAGCAGTTCTTC. It encodes CASSLSSSYNEQFF.

Notes on this clone: At one of its ends the junction is not consistent with the germline gene, which may arise from a read error. The V call is TRBV7-9, the J call TRBJ2-5; 8 bases are a match to TRBD2. Germline V gene sequence: CDR1 SEHNR, CDR2 FQNEAQ (reference sequence). This CDR3 region has 16 residues. The DNA of the CDR3 is TGTTCCAGCAGCCAAACCGGGACTTCGGGGGGGGAGACCCAGTACTTC. The encoded protein is CSSSQTGTSGGETQYF.

The V call is TRBV30, the J call TRBJ2-1; the D gene is possibly TRBD1 (6 bases). CDR1 and CDR2 from the germline V gene are GTSNPN and SVGIG (reference sequence). The CDR3 sequence is 13 residues long. The V and J ends lost 5 bases and 3 bases respectively, with 11 bases between them. CDR3 amino acids: CAWGRGIYNEQFF. The CDR3 bases are TGTGCCTGGGGAAGGGGGATCTACAATGAGCAGTTCTTC.

The chain uses TRBV27 and TRBJ2-4; the D gene is possibly TRBD2 (5 bases). Germline CDR1 is MNHEY and CDR2 is SMNVEV (reference sequence). The V and J ends lost 5 bases and 0 bases respectively, with 11 bases between them. The CDR3 is 15 residues long. CDR3 bases: TGTGCCAGCAGTGAACGGGGTACAGCCAAAAACATTCAGTACTTC. It encodes CASSERGTAKNIQYF.

V gene TRBV11-2 combines with J gene TRBJ1-5, with D hard to call. Trimming cost V 0 bases and J 5 bases, with 14 bases left between them. The CDR3 loop spans 16 amino acids. In germline, CDR1 is SGHAT, CDR2 FQNNGV. CDR3 in DNA: TGTGCCAGCAGCTTAGACCGATCACGGGGTCATCAGCCCCAGCATTTT. Its translation: CASSLDRSRGHQPQHF.

The V call is TRBV6-5, the J call TRBJ2-5; the D is unclear. The J call is uncertain, as TRBJ2-7 better fits the DNA end. The germline V gene has CDR1 MNHEY and CDR2 SVGAGI. CDR3 length: 16 amino acids. CDR3 DNA: TGTGCCAGCAGTTACCGCCCCGAGTTGAGGTCCTACGAGCAGTACTTC. Encoded protein: CASSYRPELRSYEQYF.

This CDR3 is CASSLQGSTNTEAFF. In nucleotides, the CDR3 is TGTGCCAGCAGCTTACAGGGGTCAACGAACACTGAAGCTTTCTTT. The chain employs TRBV9 and TRBJ1-1; 7 nucleotides match TRBD1. After removal of 4 bases from V and 1 base from J, the junction contained 7 bases not matched to a gene. The CDR3 totals 15 residues. Germline CDR1 and CDR2: SGDLS and YYNGEE.

The rearrangement uses TRBV6-5 and TRBJ2-7; 8 nucleotides align to TRBD2. Germline lookup yields CDR1 MNHEY and CDR2 SVGAGI. CDR3 size: 12 residues. The trim removed 7 bases at V and 6 bases at J, leaving 5 bases unmatched. The CDR3 loop reads CASNLRGGEQYF. The CDR3 DNA sequence: TGTGCCAGCAACCTCCGGGGGGGCGAGCAGTACTTC.

The chain uses TRBV2 and TRBJ2-5, with 9 nucleotides matching TRBD2. Trimming removed 4 bases from V and 5 bases from J; junction bases left unmatched: 17. Germline V CDR1 and CDR2: SNHLY, FYNNEI. The CDR3 has 18 amino acids. The DNA for the CDR3 is TGTGCCAGCAGTGGCCCCGGGGGTGCGGGAGGGCCCCAGGAGACCCAGTACTTC. Residues: CASSGPGGAGGPQETQYF.

Comments on this clone: The junction does not match germline at one end; this may be a read error. The CDR3 DNA is TGTTCCAGCAGAACAGGGATCTTTGAAGCTTTCTTT. Translation gives CSSRTGIFEAFF. V usage is TRBV7-9 and J usage is TRBJ1-1, with a tentative D call TRBD1 (6 bases). The length of the CDR3 is 12 residues. CDR1 and CDR2 from the germline V gene are SEHNR and FQNEAQ (reference sequence). The full variable domain, in which reference TRBV7-9 and TRBJ1-1 provide the parts outside the CDR3, is DTGVSQNPRHKITKRGQNVTFRCDPISEHNRLYWYRQTLGQGPEFLTYFQNEAQLEKSRLLSDRFSAERPKGSFSTLEIQRTEQGDSAMYLCSSRTGIFEAFFGQGTRLTVV.

The rearrangement joins TRBV2 to TRBJ2-7; 8 bases match TRBD1. The CDR3 spans 15 residues. V shed 9 bases, J shed 3 bases, and the junction held 13 bases outside the gene matches. Germline CDR1 SNHLY, CDR2 FYNNEI. DNA of the CDR3: TGTGCCAGTCTCCATGGACAGGGCCAACACTACGAGCAGTACTTC. This codes for CASLHGQGQHYEQYF. Full variable domain (rest looked up from reference TRBV2 and TRBJ2-7): EPEVTQTPSHQVTQMGQEVILRCVPISNHLYFYWYRQILGQKVEFLVSFYNNEISEKSEIFDDQFSVERPDGSNFTLKIRSTKLEDSAMYFCASLHGQGQHYEQYFGPGTRLTVT.

The V call is TRBV9, the J call TRBJ2-1; D unclear. Trimming took off 2 bases at V and 3 bases at J, with 6 bases between the two ends. Germline-derived CDR1 and CDR2 are SGDLS and YYNGEE. The CDR3 loop spans 13 amino acids. DNA for the CDR3: TGTGCCAGCAGCGTTACTGTCTACAATGAGCAGTTCTTC. Encoded protein: CASSVTVYNEQFF.

The rearrangement uses TRBV21-1 and TRBJ2-7; the D call TRBD1 from the table was never checked on the DNA. TRBV21-1 is tagged as a pseudogene. This CDR3 has 14 residues. For the CDR3, the DNA is TGTGCCAGCAGCACCTTCGGACAGCCCTACGAGCAGTACTTC. Encoded protein: CASSTFGQPYEQYF.

This chain links TRBV18 with TRBJ1-5; TRBD1 aligns across 8 bases. The CDR3 contains 15 residues. The germline gives CDR1 KGHSH, CDR2 LQKENI. The J segment lost 2 bases and the V segment lost 4 bases, leaving 4 bases of the junction unmatched. This CDR3 reads CASSHDRGGNQPQHF. The CDR3 DNA is TGTGCCAGCTCACATGACAGGGGCGGCAATCAGCCCCAGCATTTT.

The chain has TRBV9 and TRBJ2-1; TRBD1 agrees at 8 bases. The CDR3 length is 17 residues. Germline loops: CDR1 SGDLS, CDR2 YYNGEE. V shed 2 bases, J shed 7 bases, and the junction held 14 bases outside the gene matches. The CDR3 spells CASSVGQGGWNLNEQFF. The CDR3 DNA is TGTGCCAGCAGCGTCGGACAGGGCGGATGGAATTTGAATGAGCAGTTCTTC.

This clone has a handful of counts. The V gene is TRBV11-1, the J gene TRBJ2-5, with TRBD2 matching over 9 bases. The J call is uncertain, as TRBJ2-7 better fits the DNA end. The CDR3 spans 15 residues. Per germline, CDR1 SGHAT and CDR2 FQDESV (reference sequence). Here the CDR3 DNA reads TGTGCCAGCAGCTCTACTAGCGGGCCGAGCCACGAGCAGTACTTC. Amino acids: CASSSTSGPSHEQYF.